This T cell receptor (beta chain) was obtained from a study of spatial heterogeneity in lung cancer. One entry per CDR3 protein results from TCRdb running MiXCR on the 5' RACE reads. The sample records about 10,000 distinct CDR3 sequences, roughly 5.1% being singletons. This clonotype came up a few times. The CDR3 sequence is 14 residues long. V was clipped by 7 bases and J by 3 bases, with 16 bases between them. Per the germline V gene, CDR1 is SNHLY and CDR2 is FYNNEI. The time point is: sample taken at primary tumor resection. Sequencing covered unsorted whole RNA taken from tumor, nontumor lung or frozen PBMC. Untreated early-stage non-small cell lung cancer patients, fewer than 85 in total, were the donors.

The specimen was PBMCs, collected at surgery. V gene TRBV2 combines with J gene TRBJ2-7, with D possibly being TRBD1 (6 bases). This TCR was sampled from a male donor with early-stage non-small cell lung cancer. The CDR3 DNA reads TGTGCCAGCACCCCCCGGGACACCTTCTACGAGCAGTACTTC. It codes for CASTPRDTFYEQYF.